Listed here is a single T cell receptor (beta chain). Methods used by the authors: Using reference gene primer amplification, nucleated cell counts were estimated. Sequencing used immunoSEQ multiplex PCR; TCRdb keeps in-frame clones, though not all of them. Clonal size and the V and J genes are those of that table, whereas D and trimming came from the DNA. The repertoire holds 35,000 to 40,000 clones, roughly 81% seen once, with roughly an eighth in the top ten. Germline CDR1 reads SGHRS; CDR2 reads YFSETQ. J gave up 0 bases and V 4 bases, and 7 bases lay outside the gene matches. The CDR3 is 16 residues long. The data were obtained in a study of blood T cell repertoires in COVID-19. At the level of the study: Italy, Spain and the United States were the sources of the convalescent and acute COVID-19 samples. The analysed material was cDNA or gDNA that came from T cells, B-cell-depleted T cells, or PBMCs.

The specimen was peripheral blood. V gene TRBV5-1 combines with J gene TRBJ2-5, with TRBD1 matching 9 bases. The receptor was derived from a human donor in a cohort sampled during active COVID-19. The CDR3 DNA sequence: TGCGCCAGCAGCCTAGGACAGGGGCTACACCAAGAGACCCAGTACTTC. Encoded protein: CASSLGQGLHQETQYF.